The sequence of this T cell receptor (beta chain) was determined in a study of cytomegalovirus exposure and HLA in healthy donors. Findings and caveats of the study: In vitro experiments confirmed that a few CMV-associated chains were specific for CMV antigens. According to reports, the classifier identified cytomegalovirus status with high specificity and sensitivity. The authors listed 150 to 200 TCR beta chains as cytomegalovirus-associated.

The protocol was immunoSEQ multiplex PCR, while the TCRdb copy is restricted to in-frame clones and leaves out a portion. The table has over 100,000 clones, roughly 95% seen once. A note on this clone: Its antigen is not known.

The ends were cut back, 4 bases at V and 7 bases at J, with 16 bases in the middle. CDR3 length equals 13 residues. The germline V gene encodes CDR1 SQVTM and CDR2 ANQGSEA. The clonotype was recovered from a woman aged 18-35 years in good health and CMV-seronegative. The sequencing sample was made of PBMCs. The chain has TRBV29-1 and TRBJ1-2; D is ambiguous. The CDR3 DNA is TGCAGCGTTGTCCCTACCAGCGCCTCTGGCTACACCTTC. This codes for CSVVPTSASGYTF.